The source of this T cell receptor beta chain is a study of regulatory T cells in long-lasting Graves disease. Arm-PCR of CDR3 regions and iRepertoire HTBI primers were used to build TCR beta libraries. A single record per CDR3 protein comes from TCRdb applying MiXCR to the multiplex PCR reads. The sample holds almost 350,000 distinct CDR3 sequences; about 18% are singletons and the top ten take less than 35%. In this sample, this clonotype turned up a few times. Indicated time point: persistent/refractory GD, antithyroid drugs over 5 years with positive TRAb. Generation of the TCR library employed RNA extracted from PBMCs. Germline loops: CDR1 MNHEY, CDR2 SVGAGI. The CDR3 is made up of 14 amino acids. V lost 1 base to trimming and J lost 3 bases; unmatched junction nucleotides: 3.

The V gene is TRBV6-5, the J gene TRBJ2-7, with 7 bases lining up with TRBD1. The clonotype comes from a female donor with Graves disease. Source: peripheral blood mononuclear cells (PBMCs), taken when the disease was refractory, from a patient treated with antithyroid drugs. The CDR3 region has the DNA TGTGCCAGCAGTTACTATCCAGGGGGCTACGAGCAGTACTTC. Residues: CASSYYPGGYEQYF.